This record concerns one T cell receptor beta chain sequence. Assay: immunoSEQ multiplex PCR; the TCRdb copy retains only in-frame clones and omits some. The sample gives 95,000 to 150,000 clones, roughly 84% of which show up once; about 8.7% is in the top ten. The data belong to a study of control samples from healthy donors and cancer patients. In germline, CDR1 is MGHRA, CDR2 YSYEKL. The CDR3 extends over 14 amino acids. Trimming stripped 4 bases from V and 7 bases from J, with 14 bases between. What was sequenced was blood. This rearrangement joins TRBV4-1 to TRBJ1-3, with D unresolved. The clonotype was recovered from a man aged 35 to 55 in good health. The CDR3 nucleotides are TGCGCCAGCAGCCTACCGGACCCCACGAACACCATATATTTT. It translates to CASSLPDPTNTIYF.